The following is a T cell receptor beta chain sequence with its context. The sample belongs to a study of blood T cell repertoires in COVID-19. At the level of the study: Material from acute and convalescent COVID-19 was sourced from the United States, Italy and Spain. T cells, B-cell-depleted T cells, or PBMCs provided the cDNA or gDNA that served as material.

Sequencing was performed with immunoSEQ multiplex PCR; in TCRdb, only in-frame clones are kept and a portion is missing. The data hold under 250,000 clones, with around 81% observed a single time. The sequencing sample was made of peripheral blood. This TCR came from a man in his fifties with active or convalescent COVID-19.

This CDR3 is CASSQGQVTGELFF. The CDR3 DNA reads as TGTGCCAGCAGCCAAGGACAGGTCACCGGGGAGCTGTTTTTT. The V gene is TRBV3-1 (or the pseudogene TRBV3-2), the J gene TRBJ2-2; TRBD1 is a possible D gene (6 bases). Trimming left V 1 base short and J 4 bases short, with 7 bases between. This CDR3 contains 14 residues. Germline V gene lookup returns CDR1 LGHDT and CDR2 YNNKEL (reference sequence).